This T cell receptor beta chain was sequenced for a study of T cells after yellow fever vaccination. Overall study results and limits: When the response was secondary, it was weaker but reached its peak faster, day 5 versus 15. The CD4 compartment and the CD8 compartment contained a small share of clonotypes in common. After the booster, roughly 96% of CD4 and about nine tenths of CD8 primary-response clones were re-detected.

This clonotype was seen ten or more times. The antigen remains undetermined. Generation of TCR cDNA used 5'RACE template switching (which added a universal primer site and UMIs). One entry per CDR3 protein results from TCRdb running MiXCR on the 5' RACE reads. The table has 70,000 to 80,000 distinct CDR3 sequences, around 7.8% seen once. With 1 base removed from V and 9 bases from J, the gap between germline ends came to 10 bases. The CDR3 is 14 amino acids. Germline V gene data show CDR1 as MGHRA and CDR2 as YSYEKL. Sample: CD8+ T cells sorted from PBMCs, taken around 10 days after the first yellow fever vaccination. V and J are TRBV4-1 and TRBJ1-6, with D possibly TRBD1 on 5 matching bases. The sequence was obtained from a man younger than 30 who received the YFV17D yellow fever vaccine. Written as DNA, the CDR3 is TGCGCCAGCAGCCAAGTAAGGGGCACTTCACCCCTCCACTTT. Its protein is CASSQVRGTSPLHF.